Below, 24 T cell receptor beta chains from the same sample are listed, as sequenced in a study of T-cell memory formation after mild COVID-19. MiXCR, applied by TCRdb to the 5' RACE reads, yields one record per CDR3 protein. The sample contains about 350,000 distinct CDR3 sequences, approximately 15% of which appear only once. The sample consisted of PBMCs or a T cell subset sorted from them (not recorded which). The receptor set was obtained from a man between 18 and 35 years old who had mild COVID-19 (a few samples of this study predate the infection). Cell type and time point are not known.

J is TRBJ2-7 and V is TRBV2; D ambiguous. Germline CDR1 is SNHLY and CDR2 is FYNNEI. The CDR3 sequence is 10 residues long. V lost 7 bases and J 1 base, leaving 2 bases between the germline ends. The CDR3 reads CASTSYEQYF. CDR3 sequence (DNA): TGTGCCAGCACTTCCTACGAGCAGTACTTC.

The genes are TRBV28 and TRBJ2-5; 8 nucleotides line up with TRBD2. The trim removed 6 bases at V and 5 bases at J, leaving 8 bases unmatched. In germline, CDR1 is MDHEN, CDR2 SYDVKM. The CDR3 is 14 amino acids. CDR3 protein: CASRGGGNQETQYF. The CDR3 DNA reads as TGTGCCAGCAGGGGCGGGGGGAATCAGGAGACCCAGTACTTC.

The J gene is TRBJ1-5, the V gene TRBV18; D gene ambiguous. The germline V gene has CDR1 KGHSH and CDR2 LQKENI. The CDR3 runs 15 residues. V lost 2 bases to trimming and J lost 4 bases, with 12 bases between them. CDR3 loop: CASSPYYGSNQPQHF. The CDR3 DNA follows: TGTGCCAGCTCACCATACTACGGGTCTAATCAGCCCCAGCATTTT. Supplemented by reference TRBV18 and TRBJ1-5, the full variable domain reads NAGVMQNPRHLVRRRGQEARLRCSPMKGHSHVYWYRQLPEEGLKFMVYLQKENIIDESGMPKERFSAEFPKEGPSILRIQQVVRGDSAAYFCASSPYYGSNQPQHFGDGTRLSIL.

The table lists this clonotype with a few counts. CDR3 sequence: CASSFGTGPYGYTF. The CDR3 nucleotides are TGCGCCAGCAGTTTCGGGACAGGGCCCTATGGCTACACCTTC. The chain is built from TRBV4-1 and TRBJ1-2; TRBD1 aligns across 9 bases. Losses at the gene ends were 6 bases for V and 4 bases for J; bases not matched to a gene: 6. The CDR3 covers 14 residues. Germline CDR1 is MGHRA and CDR2 is YSYEKL.

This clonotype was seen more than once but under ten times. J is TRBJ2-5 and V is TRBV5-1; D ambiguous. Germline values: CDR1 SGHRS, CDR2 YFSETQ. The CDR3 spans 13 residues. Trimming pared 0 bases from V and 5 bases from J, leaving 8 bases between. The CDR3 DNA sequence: TGCGCCAGCAGCTTGGATTTCGGGGAGACCCAGTACTTC. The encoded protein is CASSLDFGETQYF.

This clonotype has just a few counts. The CDR3 DNA sequence: TGCGCCAGCAGCCAAGCACGACAGCCGAACACTGAAGCTTTCTTT. Encoded protein: CASSQARQPNTEAFF. The rearrangement joins TRBV4-3 to TRBJ1-1; D may be TRBD1 (5 bases). Germline V gives CDR1 LGHNA, CDR2 YSLEER. The CDR3 covers 15 residues. Trimming shortened V by 1 base and J by 1 base, and 10 bases separated the two germline ends.

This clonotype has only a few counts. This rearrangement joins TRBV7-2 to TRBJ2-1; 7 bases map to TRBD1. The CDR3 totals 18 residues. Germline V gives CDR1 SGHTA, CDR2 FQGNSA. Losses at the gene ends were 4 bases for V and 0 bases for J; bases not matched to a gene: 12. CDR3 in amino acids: CASSSRWGQLSSYNEQFF. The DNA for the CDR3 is TGTGCCAGCAGCTCCCGATGGGGACAGTTAAGCTCCTACAATGAGCAGTTCTTC.

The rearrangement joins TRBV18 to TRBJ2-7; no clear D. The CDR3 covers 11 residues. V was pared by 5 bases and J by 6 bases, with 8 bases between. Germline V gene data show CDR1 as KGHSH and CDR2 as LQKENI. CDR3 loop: CASSSYGEQYF. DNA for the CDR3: TGTGCCAGCTCATCGTATGGCGAGCAGTACTTC.

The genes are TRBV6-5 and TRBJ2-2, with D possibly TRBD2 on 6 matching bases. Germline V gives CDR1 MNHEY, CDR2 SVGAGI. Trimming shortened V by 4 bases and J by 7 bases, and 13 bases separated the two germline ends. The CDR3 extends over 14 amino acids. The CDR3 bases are TGTGCCAGCAGTTCCAGGCGAGCGGGCGGGGAGCTGTTTTTT. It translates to CASSSRRAGGELFF.

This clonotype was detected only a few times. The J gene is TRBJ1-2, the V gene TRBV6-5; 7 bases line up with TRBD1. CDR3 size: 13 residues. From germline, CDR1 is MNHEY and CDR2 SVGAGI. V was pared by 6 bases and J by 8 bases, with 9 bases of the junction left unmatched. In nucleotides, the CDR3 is TGTGCCAGCAGGGTTGGAGGGGGCACCGGCTACACCTTC. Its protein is CASRVGGGTGYTF.

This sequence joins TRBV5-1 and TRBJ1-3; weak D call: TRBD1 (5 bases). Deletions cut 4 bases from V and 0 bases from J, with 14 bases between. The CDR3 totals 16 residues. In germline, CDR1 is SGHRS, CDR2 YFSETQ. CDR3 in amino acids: CASSRRGRASGNTIYF. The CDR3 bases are TGCGCCAGCAGCCGTCGGGGCAGAGCCTCTGGAAACACCATATATTTT.

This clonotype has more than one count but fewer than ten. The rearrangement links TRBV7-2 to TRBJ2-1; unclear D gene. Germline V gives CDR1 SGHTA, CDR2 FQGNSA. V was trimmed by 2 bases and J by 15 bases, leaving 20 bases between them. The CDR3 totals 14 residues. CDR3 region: CASSLNSRWAEVFF. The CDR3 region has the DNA TGTGCCAGCAGCTTAAATAGCCGGTGGGCAGAGGTGTTCTTC.

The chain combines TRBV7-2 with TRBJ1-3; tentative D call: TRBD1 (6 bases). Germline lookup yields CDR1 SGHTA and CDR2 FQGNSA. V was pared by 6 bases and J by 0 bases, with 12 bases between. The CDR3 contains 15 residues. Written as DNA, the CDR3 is TGTGCCAGCAGTCTTACAGGGAGCTCTGGAAACACCATATATTTT. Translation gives CASSLTGSSGNTIYF.

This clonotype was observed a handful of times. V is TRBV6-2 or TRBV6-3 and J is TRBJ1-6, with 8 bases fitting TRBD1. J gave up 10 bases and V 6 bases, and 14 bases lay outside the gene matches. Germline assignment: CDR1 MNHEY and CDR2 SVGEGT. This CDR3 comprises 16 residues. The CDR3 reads CASSARDRMGRSPLHF. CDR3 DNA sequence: TGTGCCAGCAGCGCCCGGGACAGGATGGGAAGGTCACCCCTCCACTTT.

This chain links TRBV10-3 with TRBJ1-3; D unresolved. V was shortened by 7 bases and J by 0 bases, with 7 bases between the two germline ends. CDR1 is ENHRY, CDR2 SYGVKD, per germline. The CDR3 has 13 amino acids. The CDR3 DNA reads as TGTGCCATCAACGGTATCTCTGGAAACACCATATATTTT. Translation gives CAINGISGNTIYF.

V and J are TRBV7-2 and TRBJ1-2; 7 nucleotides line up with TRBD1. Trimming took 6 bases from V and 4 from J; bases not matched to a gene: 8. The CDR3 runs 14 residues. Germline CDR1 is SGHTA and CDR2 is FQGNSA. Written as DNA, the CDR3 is TGTGCCAGCAGGCGAGGGACAGAAAGCTATGGCTACACCTTC. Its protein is CASRRGTESYGYTF.

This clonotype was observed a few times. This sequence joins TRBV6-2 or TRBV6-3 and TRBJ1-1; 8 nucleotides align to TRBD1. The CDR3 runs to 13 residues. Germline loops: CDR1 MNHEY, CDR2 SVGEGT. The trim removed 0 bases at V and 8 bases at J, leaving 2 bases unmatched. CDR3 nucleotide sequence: TGTGCCAGCAGTTACTCCAGGGGGCGCGAAGCTTTCTTT. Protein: CASSYSRGREAFF.

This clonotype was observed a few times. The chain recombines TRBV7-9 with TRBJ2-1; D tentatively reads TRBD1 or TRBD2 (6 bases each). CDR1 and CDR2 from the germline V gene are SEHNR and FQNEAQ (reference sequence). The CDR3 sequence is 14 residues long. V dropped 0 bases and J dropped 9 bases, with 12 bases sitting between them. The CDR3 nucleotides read TGTGCCAGCAGCTTAGCGCAAGGGGGAGGTGAGCAGTTCTTC. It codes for CASSLAQGGGEQFF.

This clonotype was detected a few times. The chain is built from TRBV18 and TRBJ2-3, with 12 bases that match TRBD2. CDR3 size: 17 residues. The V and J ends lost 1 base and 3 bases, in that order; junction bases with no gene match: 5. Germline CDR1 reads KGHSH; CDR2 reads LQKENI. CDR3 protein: CASSPLGLAGLTDTQYF. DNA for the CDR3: TGTGCCAGCTCACCACTCGGACTAGCGGGGCTTACAGATACGCAGTATTTT. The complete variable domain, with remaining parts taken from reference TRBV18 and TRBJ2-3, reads NAGVMQNPRHLVRRRGQEARLRCSPMKGHSHVYWYRQLPEEGLKFMVYLQKENIIDESGMPKERFSAEFPKEGPSILRIQQVVRGDSAAYFCASSPLGLAGLTDTQYFGPGTRLTVL.

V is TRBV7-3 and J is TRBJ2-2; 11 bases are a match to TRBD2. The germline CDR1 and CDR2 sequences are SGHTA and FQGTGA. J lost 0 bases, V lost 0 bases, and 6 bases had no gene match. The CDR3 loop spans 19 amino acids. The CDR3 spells CASSLTGLAGGSNTGELFF. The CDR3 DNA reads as TGTGCCAGCAGCTTAACGGGCCTAGCGGGGGGTTCGAACACCGGGGAGCTGTTTTTT.

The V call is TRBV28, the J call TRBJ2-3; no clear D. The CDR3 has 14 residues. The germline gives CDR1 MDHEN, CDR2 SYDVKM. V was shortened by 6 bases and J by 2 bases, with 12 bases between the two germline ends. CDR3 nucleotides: TGTGCCAGCAGCTCCCCCCCCTACACAGATACGCAGTATTTT. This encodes CASSSPPYTDTQYF.

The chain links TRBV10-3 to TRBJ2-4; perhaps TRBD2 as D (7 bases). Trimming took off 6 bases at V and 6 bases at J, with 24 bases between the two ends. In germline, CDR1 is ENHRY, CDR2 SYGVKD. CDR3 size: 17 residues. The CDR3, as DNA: TGTGCCATCAGCCCCGCCATTACAGGGACGGGAGGAAACATTCAGTACTTC. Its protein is CAISPAITGTGGNIQYF.

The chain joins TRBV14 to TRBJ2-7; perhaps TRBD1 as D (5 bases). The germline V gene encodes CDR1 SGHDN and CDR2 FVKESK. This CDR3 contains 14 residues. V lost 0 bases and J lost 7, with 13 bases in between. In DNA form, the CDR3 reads TGTGCCAGCAGCCAAGATACCGCAGGGCGGGAGCAGTACTTC. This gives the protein CASSQDTAGREQYF.

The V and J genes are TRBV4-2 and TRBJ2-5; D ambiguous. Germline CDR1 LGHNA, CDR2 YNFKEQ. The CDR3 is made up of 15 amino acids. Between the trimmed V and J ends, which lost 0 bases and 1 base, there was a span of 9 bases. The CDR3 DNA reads TGTGCCAGCAGCCAAGATCGGGCAAGCCAAGAGACCCAGTACTTC. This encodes CASSQDRASQETQYF.